The 2 T cell receptor beta chains in this list originate from one sample, sequenced in a study of CD8 T cells in Susac syndrome. Reverse transcription used about 0.5 to 1 ug RNA and random hexamers. TCRdb analysed the immunoSEQ multiplex PCR reads with MiXCR anew, one entry per CDR3 protein. Of 170,000 or so distinct CDR3 sequences listed, about 93% are singletons. The specimen sequenced was CD4+ T cells from PBMCs. These TCRs come from a human donor with Susac syndrome.

The chain couples TRBV30 to TRBJ1-1, with D perhaps matching TRBD1 (6 bases). V lost 4 bases, J lost 0 bases, and 9 bases lay in between. Germline values: CDR1 GTSNPN, CDR2 SVGIG (reference sequence). CDR3 length: 13 residues. In nucleotides, the CDR3 is TGTGCCTGGAACAGGGACTTGAACACTGAAGCTTTCTTT. Its translation is CAWNRDLNTEAFF.

V is TRBV20-1 and J is TRBJ2-1; D call uncertain. The V gene's germline CDR1 is DFQATT and CDR2 SNEGSKA (reference sequence). The CDR3 loop spans 15 amino acids. Trimming removed 6 bases from V and 5 bases from J, with 20 bases in between. The CDR3 sequence is CSASSPTLVNNEQFF. DNA of the CDR3: TGCAGTGCCTCCTCGCCGACTCTCGTGAACAATGAGCAGTTCTTC.